The present entry profiles one T cell receptor beta chain with its context. This sample stems from a study of T cell responses to AZD1222 COVID-19 vaccine. Overall study context: Pooled samples include second doses given at about 4 or 12 weeks.

Looked up from germline, CDR1 is SGHRS and CDR2 is YFSETQ. The V end lost 5 bases, the J end lost 4 bases, and 15 bases lay between the germline ends. This CDR3 has 14 amino acids. TCRdb's table, derived via immunoSEQ multiplex PCR, lists solely in-frame clones and lacks some. The sample holds some 140,000 clones; over 85% are singletons and the top ten take 18%. The chain links TRBV5-1 to TRBJ1-1; perhaps TRBD1 as D (5 bases). This receptor was identified in an adult in good health. The sequences come from peripheral blood, collected on day 0 of AZD1222 vaccination. The CDR3 protein is CASSIGAGGTEAFF. CDR3 coding DNA: TGCGCCAGCAGTATCGGGGCCGGGGGCACTGAAGCTTTCTTT. The full variable domain, its missing parts supplied by reference TRBV5-1 and TRBJ1-1, is KAGVTQTPRYLIKTRGQQVTLSCSPISGHRSVSWYQQTPGQGLQFLFEYFSETQRNKGNFPGRFSGRQFSNSRSEMNVSTLELGDSALYLCASSIGAGGTEAFFGQGTRLTVV.